Listed here is a single TCR beta chain. What it binds is unknown. This entry is derived from a study of OX40 agonist ivuxolimab in advanced cancers. In the study overall: Ivuxolimab was administered intravenously to patients at 0.01 to 10 mg/kg every 2 weeks. At just under 85% male, the cohort had a mean age of approximately 60 years, ranging from about 20 to 79.

Findings and caveats of the study: At 0.1 to 3.0 mg/kg and by week 6, clonal expansion occurred in CD4+ and CD8+ blood T cells. Certain nonresponders likewise exhibited a low normalized T-cell clonal expansion.

V shed 8 bases, J shed 1 base, and the junction held 8 bases outside the gene matches. The CDR3 length is 14 residues. Germline CDR1 reads MNHEY; CDR2 reads SVGAGI. Produced via immunoSEQ multiplex PCR; TCRdb's table is partial and in-frame only. The sample has about 79,000 clones, 85% to 90% seen once. This TCR came from an adult with an advanced solid tumor such as melanoma, head and neck, liver or kidney cancer. The chain carries TRBV6-5 and TRBJ2-7; 7 bases fit TRBD2. Material: CD4+ or CD8+ T cells sorted from blood, obtained in a trial of the OX40 agonist ivuxolimab. This CDR3 reads CASARRRESYEQYF. CDR3 bases: TGTGCCAGCGCGCGAAGGCGGGAGTCCTACGAGCAGTACTTC.